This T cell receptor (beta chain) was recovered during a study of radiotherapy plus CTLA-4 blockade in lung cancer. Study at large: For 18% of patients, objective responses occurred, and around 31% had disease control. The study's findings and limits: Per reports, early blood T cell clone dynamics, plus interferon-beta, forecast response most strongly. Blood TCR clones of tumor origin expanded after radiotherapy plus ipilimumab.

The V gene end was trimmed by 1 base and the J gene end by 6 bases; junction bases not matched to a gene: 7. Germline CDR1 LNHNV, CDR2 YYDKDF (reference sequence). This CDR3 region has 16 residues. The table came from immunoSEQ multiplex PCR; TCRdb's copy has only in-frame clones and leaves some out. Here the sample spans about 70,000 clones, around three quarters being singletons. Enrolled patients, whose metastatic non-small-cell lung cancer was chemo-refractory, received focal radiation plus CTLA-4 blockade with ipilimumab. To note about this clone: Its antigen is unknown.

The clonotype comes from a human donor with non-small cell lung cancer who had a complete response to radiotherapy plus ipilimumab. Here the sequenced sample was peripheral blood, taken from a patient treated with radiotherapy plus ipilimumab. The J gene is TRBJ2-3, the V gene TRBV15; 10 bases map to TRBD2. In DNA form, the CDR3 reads TGTGCCACCAGCAGAGCGCTTAGCGGGGGGCAGGATACGCAGTATTTT. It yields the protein CATSRALSGGQDTQYF.